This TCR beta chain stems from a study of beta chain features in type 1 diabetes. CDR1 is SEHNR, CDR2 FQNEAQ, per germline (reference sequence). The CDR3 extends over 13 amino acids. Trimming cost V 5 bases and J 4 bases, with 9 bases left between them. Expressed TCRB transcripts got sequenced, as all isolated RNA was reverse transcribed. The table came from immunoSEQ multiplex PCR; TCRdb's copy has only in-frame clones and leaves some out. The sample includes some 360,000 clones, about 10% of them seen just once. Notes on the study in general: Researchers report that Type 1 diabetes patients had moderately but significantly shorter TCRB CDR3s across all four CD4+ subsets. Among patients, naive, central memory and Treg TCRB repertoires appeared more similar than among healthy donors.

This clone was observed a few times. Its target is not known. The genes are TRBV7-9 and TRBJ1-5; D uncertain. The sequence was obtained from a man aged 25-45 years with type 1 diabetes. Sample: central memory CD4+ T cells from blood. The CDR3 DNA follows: TGTGCCAGCAGCGGGCAGGCGAATCAGCCCCAGCATTTT. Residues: CASSGQANQPQHF.